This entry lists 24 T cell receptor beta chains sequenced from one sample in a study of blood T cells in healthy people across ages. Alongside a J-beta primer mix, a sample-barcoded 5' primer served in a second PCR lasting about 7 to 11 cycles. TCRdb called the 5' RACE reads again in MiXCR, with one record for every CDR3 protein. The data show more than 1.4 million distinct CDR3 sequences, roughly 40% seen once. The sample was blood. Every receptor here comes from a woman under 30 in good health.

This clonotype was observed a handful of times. The CDR3 sequence is CSAKTGGLGYTF. The CDR3 DNA reads TGCAGTGCGAAGACAGGGGGACTCGGCTACACCTTC. The chain recombines TRBV20-1 with TRBJ1-2, with 9 nucleotides matching TRBD1. Germline-derived CDR1 and CDR2 are DFQATT and SNEGSKA (reference sequence). The CDR3 spans 12 residues. Trimming removed 6 bases from V and 8 bases from J; junction bases left unmatched: 7.

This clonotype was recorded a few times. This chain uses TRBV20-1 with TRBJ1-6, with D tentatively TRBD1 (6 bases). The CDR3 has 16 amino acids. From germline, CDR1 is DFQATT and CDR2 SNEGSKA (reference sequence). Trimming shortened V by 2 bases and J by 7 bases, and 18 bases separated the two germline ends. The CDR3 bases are TGCAGTGCTAGATCGGGCCCAGGGGTGAGGAATTCACCCCTCCACTTT. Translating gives CSARSGPGVRNSPLHF.

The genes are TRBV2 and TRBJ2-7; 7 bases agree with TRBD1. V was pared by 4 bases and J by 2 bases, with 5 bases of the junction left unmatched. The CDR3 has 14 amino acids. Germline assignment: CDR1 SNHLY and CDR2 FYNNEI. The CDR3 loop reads CASSAGTETYEQYF. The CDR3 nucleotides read TGTGCCAGCAGTGCCGGGACAGAGACCTACGAGCAGTACTTC.

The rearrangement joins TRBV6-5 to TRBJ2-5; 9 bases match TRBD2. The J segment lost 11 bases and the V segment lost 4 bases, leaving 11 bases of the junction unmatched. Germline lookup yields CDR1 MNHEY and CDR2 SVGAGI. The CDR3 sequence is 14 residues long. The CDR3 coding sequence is TGTGCCAGCAGTTGGCGGGGGGGCTTAAATGAGCAGTACTTC. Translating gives CASSWRGGLNEQYF.

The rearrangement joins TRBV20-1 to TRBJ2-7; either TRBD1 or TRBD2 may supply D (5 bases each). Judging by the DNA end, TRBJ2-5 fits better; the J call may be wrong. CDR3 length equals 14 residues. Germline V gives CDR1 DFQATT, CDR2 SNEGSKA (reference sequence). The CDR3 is CSASTGTGVGTQYF. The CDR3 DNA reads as TGCAGTGCCAGCACCGGGACCGGGGTAGGGACCCAGTACTTC.

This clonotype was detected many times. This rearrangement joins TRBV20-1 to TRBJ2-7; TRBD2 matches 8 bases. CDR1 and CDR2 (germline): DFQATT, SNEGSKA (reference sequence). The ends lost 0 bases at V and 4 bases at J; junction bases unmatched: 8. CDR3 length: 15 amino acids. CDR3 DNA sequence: TGCAGTGCTAGAGAGAGCGGGAGACCCGAGTACGAGCAGTACTTC. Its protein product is CSARESGRPEYEQYF.

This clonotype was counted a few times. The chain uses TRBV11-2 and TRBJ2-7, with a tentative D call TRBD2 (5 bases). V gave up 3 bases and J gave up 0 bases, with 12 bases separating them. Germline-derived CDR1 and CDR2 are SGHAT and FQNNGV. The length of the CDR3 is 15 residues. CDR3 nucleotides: TGTGCCAGCAGCTTTTCAGGTAGCGCCTCCTACGAGCAGTACTTC. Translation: CASSFSGSASYEQYF.

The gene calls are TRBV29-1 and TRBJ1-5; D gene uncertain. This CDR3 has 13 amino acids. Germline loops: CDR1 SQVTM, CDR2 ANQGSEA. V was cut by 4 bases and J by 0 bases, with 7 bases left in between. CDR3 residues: CSVAVSSNQPQHF. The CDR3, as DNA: TGCAGCGTTGCGGTCTCTAGCAATCAGCCCCAGCATTTT. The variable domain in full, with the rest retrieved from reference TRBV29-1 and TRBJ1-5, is SAVISQKPSRDICQRGTSLTIQCQVDSQVTMMFWYRQQPGQSLTLIATANQGSEATYESGFVIDKFPISRPNLTFSTLTVSNMSPEDSSIYLCSVAVSSNQPQHFGDGTRLSIL.

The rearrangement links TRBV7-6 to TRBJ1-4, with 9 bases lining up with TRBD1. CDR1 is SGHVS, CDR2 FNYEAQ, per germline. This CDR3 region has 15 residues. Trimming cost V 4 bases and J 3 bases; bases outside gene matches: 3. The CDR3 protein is CASSYRDRANEKLFF. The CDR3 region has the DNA TGTGCCAGCAGCTACAGGGACAGGGCTAATGAAAAACTGTTTTTT.

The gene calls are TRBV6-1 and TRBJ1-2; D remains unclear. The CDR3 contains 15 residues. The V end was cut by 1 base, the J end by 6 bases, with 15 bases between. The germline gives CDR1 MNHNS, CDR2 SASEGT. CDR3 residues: CASSEVAANRDGYTF. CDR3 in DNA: TGTGCCAGCAGTGAAGTGGCAGCGAACCGTGATGGCTACACCTTC.

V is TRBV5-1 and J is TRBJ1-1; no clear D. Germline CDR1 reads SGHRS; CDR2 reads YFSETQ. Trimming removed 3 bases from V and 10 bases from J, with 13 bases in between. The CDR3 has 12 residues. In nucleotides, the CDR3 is TGCGCCAGCAGCTCCGAGGACCGGGGAGCTTTCTTT. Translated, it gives CASSSEDRGAFF.

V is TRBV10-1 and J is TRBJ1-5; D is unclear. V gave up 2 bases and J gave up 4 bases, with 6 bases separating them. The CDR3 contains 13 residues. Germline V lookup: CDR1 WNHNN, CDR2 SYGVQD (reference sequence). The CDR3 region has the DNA TGCGCCAGCAGTGAGACAGAGAATCAGCCCCAGCATTTT. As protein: CASSETENQPQHF.

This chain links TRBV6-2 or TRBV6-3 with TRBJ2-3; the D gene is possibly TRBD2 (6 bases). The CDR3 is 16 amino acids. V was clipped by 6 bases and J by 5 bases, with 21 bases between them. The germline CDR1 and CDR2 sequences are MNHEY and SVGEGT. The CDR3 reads CASRAPGLRPQDTQYF. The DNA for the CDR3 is TGTGCCAGCAGAGCGCCGGGACTGAGGCCGCAAGATACGCAGTATTTT.

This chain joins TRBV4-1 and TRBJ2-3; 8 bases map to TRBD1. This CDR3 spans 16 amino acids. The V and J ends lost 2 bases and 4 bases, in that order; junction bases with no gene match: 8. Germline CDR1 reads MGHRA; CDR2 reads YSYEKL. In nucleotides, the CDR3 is TGCGCCAGCAGCCAATATGGACAGGGAGGAGCAGATACGCAGTATTTT. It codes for CASSQYGQGGADTQYF.

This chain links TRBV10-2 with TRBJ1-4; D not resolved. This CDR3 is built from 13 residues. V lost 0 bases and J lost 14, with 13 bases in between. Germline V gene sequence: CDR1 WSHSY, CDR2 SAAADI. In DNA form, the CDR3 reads TGCGCCAGCAGTGAGTCTTCGAGGCTGGGGCTGTTTTTT. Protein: CASSESSRLGLFF.

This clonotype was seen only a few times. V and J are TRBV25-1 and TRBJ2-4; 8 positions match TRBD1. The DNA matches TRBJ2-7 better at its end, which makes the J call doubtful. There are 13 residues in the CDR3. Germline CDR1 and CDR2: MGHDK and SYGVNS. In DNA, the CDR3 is TGTGCCAGCCAAATTTCAGGGGGCCGCGAGCAGTACTTC. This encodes CASQISGGREQYF.

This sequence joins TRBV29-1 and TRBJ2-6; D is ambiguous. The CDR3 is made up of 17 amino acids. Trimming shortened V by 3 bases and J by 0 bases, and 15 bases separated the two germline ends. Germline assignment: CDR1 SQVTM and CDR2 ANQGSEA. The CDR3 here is CSVELYGRNSGANVLTF. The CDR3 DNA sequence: TGCAGCGTTGAGTTATATGGCAGAAACTCTGGGGCCAACGTCCTGACTTTC.

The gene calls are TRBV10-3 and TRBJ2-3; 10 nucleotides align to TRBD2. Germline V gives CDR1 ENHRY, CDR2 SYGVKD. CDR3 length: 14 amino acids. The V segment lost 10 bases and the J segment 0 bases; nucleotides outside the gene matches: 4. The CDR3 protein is CATLLAGSTDTQYF. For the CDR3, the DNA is TGTGCCACCCTACTAGCGGGGAGCACAGATACGCAGTATTTT.

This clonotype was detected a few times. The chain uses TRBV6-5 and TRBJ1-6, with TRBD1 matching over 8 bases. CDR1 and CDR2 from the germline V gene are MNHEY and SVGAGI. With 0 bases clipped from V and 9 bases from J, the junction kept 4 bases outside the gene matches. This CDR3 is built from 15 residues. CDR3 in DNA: TGTGCCAGCAGTTACTCGGGCAGGGGGCTTTCACCCCTCCACTTT. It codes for CASSYSGRGLSPLHF.

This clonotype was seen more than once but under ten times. The CDR3 here is CASSFDDLWGANEQFF. DNA of the CDR3: TGCGCCAGCAGCTTCGACGACTTGTGGGGGGCAAATGAGCAGTTCTTC. This chain uses TRBV5-1 with TRBJ2-1; D may correspond to TRBD1 or TRBD2 (6 bases each). The CDR3 is 16 residues long. The V gene's germline CDR1 is SGHRS and CDR2 YFSETQ. Trimming took 2 bases from V and 7 from J, leaving 19 bases between them.

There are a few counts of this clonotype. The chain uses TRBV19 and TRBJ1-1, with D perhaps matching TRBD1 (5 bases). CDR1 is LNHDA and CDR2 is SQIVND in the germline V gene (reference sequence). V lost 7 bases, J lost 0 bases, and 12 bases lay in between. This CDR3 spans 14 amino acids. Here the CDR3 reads CASNHQGMNTEAFF. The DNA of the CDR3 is TGTGCCAGTAACCACCAGGGTATGAACACTGAAGCTTTCTTT.

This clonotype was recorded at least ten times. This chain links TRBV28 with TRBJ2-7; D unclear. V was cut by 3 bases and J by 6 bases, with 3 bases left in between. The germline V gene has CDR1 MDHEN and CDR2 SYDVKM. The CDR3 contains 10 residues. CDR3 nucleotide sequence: TGTGCCAGCAGTTTCCGCGAGCAGTACTTC. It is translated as CASSFREQYF. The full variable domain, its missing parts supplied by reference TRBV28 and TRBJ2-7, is DVKVTQSSRYLVKRTGEKVFLECVQDMDHENMFWYRQDPGLGLRLIYFSYDVKMKEKGDIPEGYSVSREKKERFSLILESASTNQTSMYLCASSFREQYFGPGTRLTVT.

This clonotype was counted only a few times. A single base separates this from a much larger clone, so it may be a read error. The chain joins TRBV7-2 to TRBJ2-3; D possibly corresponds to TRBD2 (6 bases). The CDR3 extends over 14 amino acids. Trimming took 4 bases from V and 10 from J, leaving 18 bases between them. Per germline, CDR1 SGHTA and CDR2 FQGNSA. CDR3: CASSSPWGGNAQYF. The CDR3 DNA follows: TGTGCCAGCAGCTCCCCTTGGGGCGGGAATGCGCAGTATTTT.

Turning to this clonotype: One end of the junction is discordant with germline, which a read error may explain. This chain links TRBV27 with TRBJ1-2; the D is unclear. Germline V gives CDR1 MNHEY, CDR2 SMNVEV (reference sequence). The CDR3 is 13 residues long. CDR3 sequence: CARSPTPQWGYTF. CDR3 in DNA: TGTGCCCGCAGCCCGACACCACAGTGGGGCTACACCTTC.